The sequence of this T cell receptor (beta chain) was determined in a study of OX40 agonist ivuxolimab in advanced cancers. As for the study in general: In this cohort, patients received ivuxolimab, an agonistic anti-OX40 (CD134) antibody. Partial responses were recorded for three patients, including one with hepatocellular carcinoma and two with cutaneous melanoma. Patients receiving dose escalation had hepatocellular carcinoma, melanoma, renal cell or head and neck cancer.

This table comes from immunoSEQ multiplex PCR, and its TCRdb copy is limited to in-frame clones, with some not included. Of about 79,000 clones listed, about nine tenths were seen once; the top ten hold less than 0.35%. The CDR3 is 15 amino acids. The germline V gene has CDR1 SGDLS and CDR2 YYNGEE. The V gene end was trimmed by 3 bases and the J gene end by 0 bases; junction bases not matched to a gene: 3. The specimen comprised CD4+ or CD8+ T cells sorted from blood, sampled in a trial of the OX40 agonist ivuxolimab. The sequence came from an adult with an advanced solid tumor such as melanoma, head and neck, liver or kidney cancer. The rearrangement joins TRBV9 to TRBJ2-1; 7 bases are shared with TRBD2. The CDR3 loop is CASSERDYSYNEQFF. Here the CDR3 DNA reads TGTGCCAGCAGCGAGCGGGACTACTCCTACAATGAGCAGTTCTTC.